One sample yielded the 15 T cell receptor beta chains listed below, sequenced in a study of early T cells in non-severe SARS-CoV-2 infection. TCRdb itself ran the 5' RACE reads through MiXCR, one entry per CDR3 protein. The sample yields around 78,000 distinct CDR3 sequences, around 9.1% seen once. The specimen was whole blood, collected at baseline. The receptors stem from an adult who was a healthcare worker with PCR-confirmed SARS-CoV-2 infection or an uninfected control (not recorded which).

In its sample, this clonotype was seen a few times. The CDR3 DNA follows: TGCAGTGCTAGAGACAGGGGGCGAACTGAAGCTTTCTTT. It specifies CSARDRGRTEAFF. J is TRBJ1-1 and V is TRBV20-1; 8 bases fit TRBD1. V shed 0 bases and J 5 bases; nucleotides not matched to a gene: 2. Looked up from germline, CDR1 is DFQATT and CDR2 is SNEGSKA (reference sequence). The CDR3 is made up of 13 amino acids.

This clonotype was seen a handful of times. The genes are TRBV2 and TRBJ2-1, with 9 bases identical to TRBD1. J was trimmed by 9 bases and V by 6 bases; bases with no gene match: 3. The CDR3 consists of 12 residues. In germline, CDR1 is SNHLY, CDR2 FYNNEI. CDR3 in amino acids: CASRGQGGEQFF. The CDR3 nucleotides are TGTGCCAGCAGGGGACAGGGCGGTGAGCAGTTCTTC.

This clonotype was seen a handful of times. The V call is TRBV7-3, the J call TRBJ2-1, with TRBD2 matching 10 bases. V lost 5 bases to trimming and J lost 5 bases; unmatched junction nucleotides: 3. This CDR3 comprises 14 residues. Looked up from germline, CDR1 is SGHTA and CDR2 is FQGTGA. This CDR3 is CASSPSGGDNEQFF. The CDR3 nucleotides read TGTGCCAGCAGCCCTAGCGGGGGTGACAATGAGCAGTTCTTC.

V and J are TRBV6-5 and TRBJ2-1, with D tentatively TRBD2 (6 bases). Germline V lookup: CDR1 MNHEY, CDR2 SVGAGI. The CDR3 spans 13 residues. V lost 6 bases, J lost 5 bases, and 11 bases lay in between. CDR3 region: CASSLRRDNEQFF. For the CDR3, the DNA is TGTGCCAGCAGCCTCCGGAGGGACAATGAGCAGTTCTTC.

The chain is built from TRBV2 and TRBJ2-3, with D uncertain. The V end lost 6 bases, the J end lost 1 base, and 14 bases lay between the germline ends. The germline V gene has CDR1 SNHLY and CDR2 FYNNEI. The CDR3 loop spans 15 amino acids. The CDR3 loop reads CASRVKLLGTDTQYF. The CDR3 coding sequence is TGTGCCAGCAGGGTTAAGCTGTTAGGCACAGATACGCAGTATTTT.

The DNA for the CDR3 is TGTGCCTGGAGTGGGACTGGTGCCAACAATGAGCAGTTCTTC. As protein: CAWSGTGANNEQFF. This rearrangement joins TRBV30 to TRBJ2-1; the D gene is possibly TRBD2 (5 bases). Per the germline V gene, CDR1 is GTSNPN and CDR2 is SVGIG (reference sequence). The CDR3 is 14 amino acids. The V end lost 1 base, the J end lost 5 bases, and 12 bases lay between the germline ends.

The J gene is TRBJ1-2, the V gene TRBV12-3 or TRBV12-4; perhaps TRBD1 as D (6 bases). This CDR3 comprises 15 residues. V was clipped by 6 bases and J by 6 bases, with 20 bases between them. The CDR3 spells CASSPSGAGVDGYTF. The CDR3 bases are TGTGCCAGCAGCCCTTCGGGGGCGGGGGTAGATGGCTACACCTTC.

This clonotype was found a few times. The chain combines TRBV6-6 with TRBJ2-1; either TRBD1 or TRBD2 may fit D (5 bases each). The CDR3 is 14 amino acids. V was trimmed by 5 bases and J by 5 bases, leaving 13 bases between them. The germline V gene has CDR1 MNHNY and CDR2 SVGAGI (reference sequence). The CDR3 is CASSARDGNNEQFF. The CDR3 nucleotides are TGTGCCAGCAGTGCCCGGGACGGTAACAATGAGCAGTTCTTC.

In the case of this clonotype: The junction and the germline gene differ at one end; a read error may be behind it. This chain joins TRBV7-3 and TRBJ1-5; TRBD1 matches at 7 bases. Germline V gene sequence: CDR1 SGHTA, CDR2 FQGTGA. There are 17 residues in the CDR3. The CDR3 nucleotides read TGTGTCAGCAGCCTAGAAGAAGGGGGCAGAGGCAATCAGCCCCAGCATTTT. It encodes CVSSLEEGGRGNQPQHF. The whole variable domain, filled in from reference TRBV7-3 and TRBJ1-5, reads GAGVSQTPSNKVTEKGKYVELRCDPISGHTALYWYRQSLGQGPEFLIYFQGTGAADDSGLPNDRFFAVRPEGSVSTLKIQRTERGDSAVYLCVSSLEEGGRGNQPQHFGDGTRLSIL.

The sample holds many counts of this clonotype. The V and J genes are TRBV12-3 or TRBV12-4 and TRBJ2-4, with TRBD2 identical over 12 bases. The CDR3 extends over 16 amino acids. V was pared by 4 bases and J by 5 bases, with 6 bases of the junction left unmatched. CDR3 protein: CASSSGLAGYENIQYF. CDR3 in DNA: TGTGCCAGCAGTTCCGGACTAGCGGGGTACGAAAACATTCAGTACTTC.

This clonotype was recorded a few times. The V and J genes are TRBV7-2 and TRBJ2-7; TRBD1 matches at 9 bases. J lost 4 bases, V lost 5 bases, and 3 bases had no gene match. CDR3 size: 13 residues. Germline V CDR1 and CDR2: SGHTA, FQGNSA. CDR3 DNA sequence: TGTGCCAGCAGCCCGACAGGGGGATACGAGCAGTACTTC. Translating gives CASSPTGGYEQYF.

The chain is built from TRBV7-9 and TRBJ1-1; D is ambiguous. V was trimmed by 0 bases and J by 1 base, leaving 9 bases between them. Germline V gene lookup returns CDR1 SEHNR and CDR2 FQNEAQ (reference sequence). CDR3 size: 15 residues. The CDR3 bases are TGTGCCAGCAGCTTAGCAACGGCGGGGAACACTGAAGCTTTCTTT. Translated, it gives CASSLATAGNTEAFF. Drawing the rest from reference TRBV7-9 and TRBJ1-1, the complete variable domain is DTGVSQNPRHKITKRGQNVTFRCDPISEHNRLYWYRQTLGQGPEFLTYFQNEAQLEKSRLLSDRFSAERPKGSFSTLEIQRTEQGDSAMYLCASSLATAGNTEAFFGQGTRLTVV.

This clonotype came up many times. The chain carries TRBV5-1 and TRBJ2-7, with 8 bases aligning to TRBD1. V shed 0 bases and J 1 base; nucleotides not matched to a gene: 3. This CDR3 spans 15 amino acids. Per germline, CDR1 SGHRS and CDR2 YFSETQ. Written as DNA, the CDR3 is TGCGCCAGCAGCTTGGTGGGGACAGGATCCTACGAGCAGTACTTC. It specifies CASSLVGTGSYEQYF.

In this sample, this clonotype turned up a few times. The genes are TRBV7-9 and TRBJ1-2; maybe TRBD1 (5 bases). The V gene lost 1 base and the J gene lost 2 bases, with 14 bases spanning the gap. Germline CDR1 reads SEHNR; CDR2 reads FQNEAQ (reference sequence). CDR3 length: 16 amino acids. The chain's CDR3 is CASSLGRGIRNYGYTF. The CDR3 DNA follows: TGTGCCAGCAGCTTAGGTCGGGGGATTAGGAACTATGGCTACACCTTC.

The chain combines TRBV12-3 or TRBV12-4 with TRBJ1-1; no firm D call. The CDR3 runs 13 residues. Trimming removed 7 bases from V and 11 bases from J, with 20 bases in between. The DNA of the CDR3 is TGTGCCAGCACTACCTCTTTCCCCACCTCGGCTTTCTTT. Amino acids: CASTTSFPTSAFF.